The 27 T cell receptor beta chains below come from one sample, sequenced in a study of regulatory T cells in long-lasting Graves disease. Researchers made TCR beta libraries by using iRepertoire HTBI primers and running Arm-PCR on CDR3 regions. TCRdb reanalysed the multiplex PCR reads using MiXCR and keeps one entry per CDR3 protein. The table records roughly 420,000 distinct CDR3 sequences, roughly 15% of them present only once. Indicated time point: newly diagnosed GD, antithyroid drugs for less than 3 months. PBMC-derived RNA was used for the TCR library. These records were also assigned to another study, of T cells in Graves' hyperthyroidism and ophthalmopathy.

The sample consisted of peripheral blood mononuclear cells (PBMCs), taken at new diagnosis, from a patient treated with antithyroid drugs. These receptors were collected from a woman between 18 and 29 years old with Graves disease.

This chain links TRBV27 with TRBJ2-2, with unresolved D. Germline V gene lookup returns CDR1 MNHEY and CDR2 SMNVEV (reference sequence). The germline V and J ends were trimmed by 3 bases and 7 bases, with 12 bases remaining between them. This CDR3 comprises 14 residues. CDR3 residues: CASSFTREVGELFF. CDR3 nucleotides: TGTGCCAGCAGTTTTACACGAGAGGTCGGGGAGCTGTTTTTT.

This clonotype was counted at least ten times. The chain links TRBV18 to TRBJ1-1, with D uncertain. The CDR3 contains 16 residues. The germline CDR1 and CDR2 sequences are KGHSH and LQKENI. V lost 3 bases, J lost 4 bases, and 18 bases lay in between. This CDR3 is CASSPPRAGLGTEAFF. CDR3 in DNA: TGTGCCAGCTCACCGCCCCGCGCAGGACTAGGCACTGAAGCTTTCTTT.

This clonotype has just a few counts. The chain carries TRBV10-2 and TRBJ2-4, with D possibly being TRBD1 (6 bases). V was cut by 3 bases and J by 3 bases, with 15 bases left in between. The CDR3 contains 16 residues. Germline V lookup: CDR1 WSHSY, CDR2 SAAADI. The CDR3 sequence: CASSDFGRGDKNIQYF. CDR3 nucleotides: TGCGCCAGCAGTGATTTCGGCAGGGGTGACAAAAACATTCAGTACTTC.

Many counts were recorded for this clonotype. The genes are TRBV28 and TRBJ2-1; TRBD2 agrees at 16 bases. V trimming: 3 bases; J trimming: 9 bases; junction bases outside the gene matches: 17. Germline CDR1 reads MDHEN; CDR2 reads SYDVKM. The CDR3 runs to 20 residues. The CDR3 spells CASSLWGKDMGLAGGLEQFF. DNA for the CDR3: TGTGCCAGCAGTTTGTGGGGGAAAGATATGGGACTAGCGGGAGGGCTTGAGCAGTTCTTC.

Details on this clonotype: The junction departs from germline at one end; a sequencing error may be responsible. V is TRBV7-6 and J is TRBJ2-7, with 7 bases fitting TRBD1. The CDR3 runs 15 residues. Germline assignment: CDR1 SGHVS and CDR2 FNYEAQ. In nucleotides, the CDR3 is TGTGCCAACAGCTTAGAGGTTGGACAGGCTCACGAGCAGTACTTC. This encodes CANSLEVGQAHEQYF.

This clonotype appeared many times. The chain uses TRBV7-2 and TRBJ1-1; D not certain. CDR3 length equals 12 residues. Germline loops: CDR1 SGHTA, CDR2 FQGNSA. The V and J ends lost 5 bases and 4 bases respectively, with 8 bases between them. The CDR3 region has the DNA TGTGCCAGCAGCCGTTGGGTCACTGAAGCTTTCTTT. Translating gives CASSRWVTEAFF.

This clonotype was detected many times. The rearrangement uses TRBV18 and TRBJ1-1; D is unclear. Per germline, CDR1 KGHSH and CDR2 LQKENI. The CDR3 sequence is 14 residues long. Between the trimmed V and J ends, which lost 3 bases and 5 bases, there was a span of 13 bases. The CDR3 is CASSPRVGRTEAFF. In nucleotides, the CDR3 is TGTGCCAGCTCACCCCGGGTCGGTAGGACTGAAGCTTTCTTT.

This clonotype was detected ten times or more. The chain has TRBV6-1 and TRBJ2-7, with 7 bases aligning to TRBD2. Germline trimming cut 6 bases from V and 6 bases from J; bases unmatched to any gene: 8. CDR1 and CDR2 from the germline V gene are MNHNS and SASEGT. The CDR3 is 13 amino acids. CDR3 sequence reads: CASSPFGEGEQYF. CDR3 nucleotide sequence: TGTGCCAGCAGCCCCTTCGGGGAGGGCGAGCAGTACTTC.

The chain employs TRBV7-2 and TRBJ2-2; D not resolved. In germline, CDR1 is SGHTA, CDR2 FQGNSA. With 3 bases removed from V and 4 bases from J, the gap between germline ends came to 9 bases. The length of the CDR3 is 14 residues. The CDR3 loop is CASSLYTTTGELFF. The CDR3, as DNA: TGTGCCAGCAGCTTGTACACAACCACCGGGGAGCTGTTTTTT.

This clonotype was recorded many times. V usage is TRBV28 and J usage is TRBJ1-3; 9 nucleotides align to TRBD1. The germline gives CDR1 MDHEN, CDR2 SYDVKM. V lost 6 bases and J lost 0; bases outside the gene matches: 9. The CDR3 contains 17 residues. Written as DNA, the CDR3 is TGTGCCAGCAGGACAGGGGGTTTGGGCTACTCTGGAAACACCATATATTTT. Encoded protein: CASRTGGLGYSGNTIYF. The variable domain in full, completed from reference TRBV28 and TRBJ1-3, reads DVKVTQSSRYLVKRTGEKVFLECVQDMDHENMFWYRQDPGLGLRLIYFSYDVKMKEKGDIPEGYSVSREKKERFSLILESASTNQTSMYLCASRTGGLGYSGNTIYFGEGSWLTVV.

V is TRBV9 and J is TRBJ2-1, with 10 bases fitting TRBD2. This CDR3 region has 16 residues. The J segment lost 4 bases and the V segment lost 3 bases, leaving 7 bases of the junction unmatched. Germline CDR1 SGDLS, CDR2 YYNGEE. The CDR3 coding sequence is TGTGCCAGCAGCGCCGCCCTAGCGGGAGTGTACAATGAGCAGTTCTTC. Amino acids: CASSAALAGVYNEQFF.

Points on this clonotype: A read error is possible here, since a much larger clone lies one base away. CDR3 loop: CAWRRGLVDEQFF. CDR3 DNA: TGTGCCTGGAGAAGGGGGCTTGTTGATGAGCAGTTCTTC. The chain recombines TRBV30 with TRBJ2-1, with 7 bases lining up with TRBD1. With 3 bases clipped from V and 8 bases from J, the junction kept 7 bases outside the gene matches. Germline V lookup: CDR1 GTSNPN, CDR2 SVGIG (reference sequence). The length of the CDR3 is 13 residues.

With regard to this clonotype: A clone one base away is much larger, so this may be a read error. The genes are TRBV12-3 or TRBV12-4 and TRBJ1-4; no definite D call. The length of the CDR3 is 15 residues. This CDR3 is CASSLVPNSGGKLSF. The CDR3, as DNA: TGTGCCAGCAGTTTAGTTCCCAATTCGGGAGGAAAACTGTCTTTT.

The chain joins TRBV11-2 to TRBJ2-5; D uncertain. CDR3 size: 13 residues. Germline CDR1 SGHAT, CDR2 FQNNGV. Trimming stripped 3 bases from V and 7 bases from J, with 12 bases between. The CDR3 region is CASSLARTRTQYF. The CDR3 nucleotides are TGTGCCAGCAGCTTGGCCAGGACGAGGACCCAGTACTTC. The variable domain in full, completed from reference TRBV11-2 and TRBJ2-5, reads EAGVAQSPRYKIIEKRQSVAFWCNPISGHATLYWYQQILGQGPKLLIQFQNNGVVDDSQLPKDRFSAERLKGVDSTLKIQPAKLEDSAVYLCASSLARTRTQYFGPGTRLLVL.

This clonotype was detected many times. The genes are TRBV2 and TRBJ2-7, with 9 bases fitting TRBD2. Trimming took 8 bases from V and 3 from J; bases not matched to a gene: 5. From germline, CDR1 is SNHLY and CDR2 FYNNEI. CDR3 length: 13 residues. CDR3 residues: CASSSGDNYEQYF. For the CDR3, the DNA is TGTGCCAGCTCTAGCGGGGACAACTACGAGCAGTACTTC. The entire variable domain, with the rest obtained from reference TRBV2 and TRBJ2-7, is as follows: EPEVTQTPSHQVTQMGQEVILRCVPISNHLYFYWYRQILGQKVEFLVSFYNNEISEKSEIFDDQFSVERPDGSNFTLKIRSTKLEDSAMYFCASSSGDNYEQYFGPGTRLTVT.

On this clonotype itself: A much more abundant neighbour one base away suggests this may be a read error. The CDR3 end shows no conserved phenylalanine or tryptophan, and so a read error is likely. The CDR3 loop is CAWRLAGDRAEAFL. In nucleotides, the CDR3 is TGTGCCTGGAGACTGGCAGGGGATCGGGCTGAAGCTTTCCTT. The chain recombines TRBV30 with TRBJ1-1, with D maybe TRBD1 (6 bases). The CDR3 spans 14 residues. Germline V lookup: CDR1 GTSNPN, CDR2 SVGIG (reference sequence). Trimming left V 3 bases short and J 6 bases short, with 17 bases between.

The chain has TRBV3-1 and TRBJ2-4; 8 bases are a match to TRBD2. Looked up from germline, CDR1 is LGHDT and CDR2 is YNNKEL (reference sequence). Losses at the gene ends were 1 base for V and 1 base for J; bases not matched to a gene: 6. The CDR3 consists of 17 residues. In DNA form, the CDR3 reads TGTGCCAGCAGCCAAGTCGGGGGGGGGTTTGCCAAAAACATTCAGTACTTC. Translating gives CASSQVGGGFAKNIQYF.

This clonotype showed up many times. The gene calls are TRBV5-1 and TRBJ1-2, with D unclear. Deletions cut 0 bases from V and 8 bases from J, with 11 bases between. Germline assignment: CDR1 SGHRS and CDR2 YFSETQ. This CDR3 has 13 residues. The CDR3 is CASSLVSGSGYTF. The CDR3 DNA follows: TGCGCCAGCAGCTTGGTTTCAGGTTCAGGCTACACCTTC. Supplemented by reference TRBV5-1 and TRBJ1-2, the full variable domain reads KAGVTQTPRYLIKTRGQQVTLSCSPISGHRSVSWYQQTPGQGLQFLFEYFSETQRNKGNFPGRFSGRQFSNSRSEMNVSTLELGDSALYLCASSLVSGSGYTFGSGTRLTVV.

This clonotype was counted only a few times. The chain links TRBV9 to TRBJ2-1; the match to TRBD2 covers 16 bases. CDR1 is SGDLS and CDR2 is YYNGEE in the germline V gene. Losses at the gene ends were 3 bases for V and 5 bases for J; bases not matched to a gene: 11. This CDR3 is 19 amino acids long. The CDR3, as DNA: TGTGCCAGCAGCGCGGGACTAGCGGGAGGGCTCCTAGGCAACAATGAGCAGTTCTTC. Amino acids: CASSAGLAGGLLGNNEQFF.

This clonotype was seen ten or more times. J is TRBJ2-1 and V is TRBV7-6; D is possibly TRBD2 (5 bases). This CDR3 is 13 amino acids long. Germline assignment: CDR1 SGHVS and CDR2 FNYEAQ. V was pared by 1 base and J by 7 bases, with 8 bases between. The CDR3 loop is CASSLEVANEQFF. CDR3 DNA: TGTGCCAGCAGCTTAGAGGTAGCGAATGAGCAGTTCTTC.

About this clonotype: Lacking the conserved final phenylalanine or tryptophan, this CDR3 likely reflects a read error. The J gene is TRBJ2-7, the V gene TRBV15, with D unresolved. The ends were cut back, 0 bases at V and 6 bases at J, with 12 bases in the middle. Germline loops: CDR1 LNHNV, CDR2 YYDKDF (reference sequence). The CDR3 is 14 residues long. The CDR3 reads CATSRDPVIPEQYL. The CDR3 DNA reads as TGTGCCACCAGCAGAGACCCCGTTATTCCCGAGCAGTACCTC.

This clonotype was seen ten or more times. This sequence joins TRBV7-2 and TRBJ2-5; TRBD2 might be the D (5 bases). Germline V lookup: CDR1 SGHTA, CDR2 FQGNSA. Trimming left V 0 bases short and J 7 bases short, with 12 bases between. The CDR3 contains 14 residues. CDR3 loop: CASSLAISEGTQYF. CDR3 nucleotides: TGTGCCAGCAGCTTAGCTATCAGCGAGGGGACCCAGTACTTC. The whole variable domain, filled in from reference TRBV7-2 and TRBJ2-5, reads GAGVSQSPSNKVTEKGKDVELRCDPISGHTALYWYRQSLGQGLEFLIYFQGNSAPDKSGLPSDRFSAERTGGSVSTLTIQRTQQEDSAVYLCASSLAISEGTQYFGPGTRLLVL.

In its sample, this clonotype was seen many times. CDR3 region: CASSLETSHAEAFF. CDR3 nucleotides: TGTGCCAGCAGTTTAGAGACCAGTCACGCTGAAGCTTTCTTT. The chain carries TRBV12-3 or TRBV12-4 and TRBJ1-1; D not certain. This CDR3 has 14 amino acids. The V end was cut by 1 base, the J end by 6 bases, with 12 bases between.

This clonotype was seen at least ten times. This chain joins TRBV11-2 and TRBJ2-7; 13 bases match TRBD2. The CDR3 is 16 amino acids. CDR1 is SGHAT and CDR2 is FQNNGV in the germline V gene. After removal of 3 bases from V and 5 bases from J, the junction contained 7 bases not matched to a gene. The CDR3 DNA reads TGTGCCAGCAGCTTGGGTTTAGGACTAGCGGGAGACGAGCAGTACTTC. It specifies CASSLGLGLAGDEQYF.

The chain links TRBV19 to TRBJ2-7; D might be TRBD1 or TRBD2, each matching 6 bases. CDR3 length equals 14 residues. Germline CDR1 reads LNHDA; CDR2 reads SQIVND (reference sequence). V gave up 3 bases and J gave up 4 bases, with 13 bases separating them. CDR3 region: CASSIPGGRYEQYF. The CDR3, as DNA: TGTGCCAGTAGTATCCCCGGGGGCCGGTACGAGCAGTACTTC.

In this sample, this clonotype turned up many times. This chain connects TRBV28 to TRBJ2-1, with TRBD2 identical over 9 bases. The germline CDR1 and CDR2 sequences are MDHEN and SYDVKM. CDR3 length: 13 amino acids. The J segment lost 9 bases and the V segment lost 5 bases, leaving 5 bases of the junction unmatched. CDR3 residues: CASSRMTSGEQFF. CDR3 nucleotide sequence: TGTGCCAGCAGTCGCATGACTAGCGGTGAGCAGTTCTTC.

This clonotype came up a few times. The genes are TRBV4-3 and TRBJ2-2; no reliable D call. V was cut by 3 bases and J by 4 bases, with 9 bases left in between. This CDR3 is built from 14 residues. Germline V gene data show CDR1 as LGHNA and CDR2 as YSLEER. This CDR3 reads CASSQPGRTGELFF. The CDR3 region has the DNA TGCGCCAGCAGCCAGCCGGGTCGCACCGGGGAGCTGTTTTTT.